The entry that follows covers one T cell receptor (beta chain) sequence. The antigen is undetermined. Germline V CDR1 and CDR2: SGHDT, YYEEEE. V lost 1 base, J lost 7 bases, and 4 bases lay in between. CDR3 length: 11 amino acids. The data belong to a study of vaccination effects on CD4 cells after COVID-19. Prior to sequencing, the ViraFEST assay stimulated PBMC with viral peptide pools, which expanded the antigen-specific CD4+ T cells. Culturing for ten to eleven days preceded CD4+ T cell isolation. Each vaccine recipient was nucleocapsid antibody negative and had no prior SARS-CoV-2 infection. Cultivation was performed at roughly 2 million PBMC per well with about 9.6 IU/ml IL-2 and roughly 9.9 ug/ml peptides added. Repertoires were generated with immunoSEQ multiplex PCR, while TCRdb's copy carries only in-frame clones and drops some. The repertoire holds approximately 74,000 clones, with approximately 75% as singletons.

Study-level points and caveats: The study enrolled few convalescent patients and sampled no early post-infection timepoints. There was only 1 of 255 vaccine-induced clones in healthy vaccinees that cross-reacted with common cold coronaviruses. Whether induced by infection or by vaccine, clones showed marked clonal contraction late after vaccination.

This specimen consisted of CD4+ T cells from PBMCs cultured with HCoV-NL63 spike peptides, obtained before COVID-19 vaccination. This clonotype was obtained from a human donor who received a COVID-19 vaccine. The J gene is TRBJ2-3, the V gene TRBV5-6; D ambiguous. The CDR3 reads CASSLLYTQYF. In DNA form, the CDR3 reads TGTGCCAGCAGCTTGTTATATACGCAGTATTTT.